This is a list of T cell receptor beta chains from one sample in a study of T cell changes during pregnancy in multiple sclerosis. Produced via immunoSEQ multiplex PCR; TCRdb's table is partial and in-frame only. The repertoire holds 50,000 or so clones, 80% to 95% seen once, with less than 0.8% in the top ten. This specimen consisted of CD4+ T cells from peripheral blood mononuclear cells, obtained in the third trimester of pregnancy. The receptor set was obtained from a female donor with multiple sclerosis, enrolled in a pregnancy study. Each CDR3 is given with its conserved first and last residue. Each record gives: D gene, J gene, clone size, V gene, CDR3 protein, CDR3 DNA. D genes are given only for firm matches. Part of the rows lack a size; the others show once, few, many or a class for expanded clones.

d_gene: TRBD2
j_gene: TRBJ2-1
abundance: once
v_gene: TRBV7-2
CDR3aa: CASSSQGWRGGEQFF
CDR3nt: TGTGCCAGCAGCTCCCAGGGTTGGAGGGGAGGGGAGCAGTTCTTC

d_gene: NA
j_gene: TRBJ1-2
abundance: medium-sized
v_gene: TRBV7-2
CDR3aa: CASSLETGYSDGYTF
CDR3nt: TGTGCCAGCAGCTTAGAGACAGGATACTCGGATGGCTACACCTTC

d_gene: NA
j_gene: TRBJ1-6
abundance: NA
v_gene: TRBV9
CDR3aa: CASSVGPGSPNSPLHF
CDR3nt: TGTGCCAGCAGCGTAGGCCCAGGCAGCCCTAATTCACCCCTCCACTTT

d_gene: NA
j_gene: TRBJ2-7
abundance: NA
v_gene: TRBV7-2
CDR3aa: CASRLTGAYEQYF
CDR3nt: TGTGCCAGCAGGCTAACAGGAGCCTACGAGCAGTACTTC

d_gene: TRBD1
j_gene: TRBJ1-5
abundance: NA
v_gene: TRBV4-1
CDR3aa: CASSQAGGSNQPQHF
CDR3nt: TGCGCCAGCAGCCAAGCAGGGGGGAGCAATCAGCCCCAGCATTTT

d_gene: NA
j_gene: TRBJ2-3
abundance: NA
v_gene: TRBV23-1
CDR3aa: CARARGGESPADTQYF
CDR3nt: TGCGCCCGAGCTAGGGGGGGCGAGTCTCCGGCAGATACGCAGTATTTT

d_gene: NA
j_gene: TRBJ1-2
abundance: NA
v_gene: TRBV7-3
CDR3aa: CASSPEGANYGYTF
CDR3nt: TGTGCCAGCAGCCCCGAAGGGGCTAACTATGGCTACACCTTC

d_gene: NA
j_gene: TRBJ1-1
abundance: NA
v_gene: TRBV6-4
CDR3aa: CASSPQHGSTEAFF
CDR3nt: TGTGCCAGCAGCCCACAACACGGGTCCACTGAAGCTTTCTTT

d_gene: NA
j_gene: TRBJ1-2
abundance: NA
v_gene: TRBV4-1
CDR3aa: CASSPPGQINYGYTF
CDR3nt: TGCGCCAGCAGCCCCCCGGGACAAATAAACTATGGCTACACCTTC

d_gene: TRBD1
j_gene: TRBJ2-7
abundance: NA
v_gene: TRBV5-1
CDR3aa: CASSSPGGDEQYF
CDR3nt: TGCGCCAGCAGCTCGCCAGGGGGAGACGAGCAGTACTTC

d_gene: NA
j_gene: TRBJ1-2
abundance: NA
v_gene: TRBV5-4
CDR3aa: CASSLKPNLGLGYGYTF
CDR3nt: TGTGCCAGCAGCTTGAAGCCCAACTTAGGACTGGGGTATGGCTACACCTTC

d_gene: TRBD1
j_gene: TRBJ1-1
abundance: NA
v_gene: TRBV12-5
CDR3aa: CASGSTGVPLNTEAFF
CDR3nt: TGTGCTAGTGGTTCAACAGGGGTCCCCTTGAACACTGAAGCTTTCTTT

d_gene: NA
j_gene: TRBJ1-2
abundance: NA
v_gene: TRBV29-1
CDR3aa: CSVDADYGYTF
CDR3nt: TGCAGCGTTGACGCGGATTATGGCTACACCTTC

d_gene: NA
j_gene: TRBJ2-3
abundance: NA
v_gene: TRBV9
CDR3aa: CASGGRVTDTQYF
CDR3nt: TGTGCCAGCGGGGGGAGAGTCACAGATACGCAGTATTTT

d_gene: NA
j_gene: TRBJ1-1
abundance: NA
v_gene: TRBV6-5
CDR3aa: CASSHQAGVGTEAFF
CDR3nt: TGTGCCAGCAGTCACCAAGCGGGGGTCGGCACTGAAGCTTTCTTT

d_gene: NA
j_gene: TRBJ2-7
abundance: NA
v_gene: TRBV7-2
CDR3aa: CASSLFGRDEQYF
CDR3nt: TGTGCCAGCAGCTTATTCGGGCGGGACGAGCAGTACTTC

d_gene: TRBD2
j_gene: TRBJ2-5
abundance: few
v_gene: TRBV13
CDR3aa: CASSLAAWTSGGEETQYF
CDR3nt: TGTGCCAGCAGCCTAGCCGCCTGGACTAGCGGGGGGGAAGAGACCCAGTACTTC

d_gene: TRBD1
j_gene: TRBJ2-2
abundance: NA
v_gene: TRBV11-3
CDR3aa: CASSLDRGYTGELFF
CDR3nt: TGTGCCAGCAGCTTGGACAGGGGATATACCGGGGAGCTGTTTTTT

d_gene: NA
j_gene: TRBJ1-6
abundance: NA
v_gene: TRBV6-6
CDR3aa: CAAGDRNSPLHF
CDR3nt: TGTGCCGCCGGAGACCGAAATTCACCCCTCCACTTT

d_gene: NA
j_gene: TRBJ1-6
abundance: NA
v_gene: TRBV19
CDR3aa: CASAAGVNSPLHF
CDR3nt: TGTGCCAGTGCCGCGGGGGTAAATTCACCCCTCCACTTT

d_gene: TRBD1
j_gene: TRBJ2-7
abundance: NA
v_gene: TRBV25-1
CDR3aa: CASSAPRTGTSSYEQYF
CDR3nt: TGTGCCAGCAGTGCCCCTCGGACAGGAACTAGCTCCTACGAGCAGTACTTC

d_gene: NA
j_gene: TRBJ1-3
abundance: NA
v_gene: TRBV2
CDR3aa: CAGKAGALGNTIYF
CDR3nt: TGTGCCGGCAAAGCGGGGGCCCTCGGAAACACCATATATTTT

d_gene: TRBD1
j_gene: TRBJ2-1
abundance: NA
v_gene: TRBV5-1
CDR3aa: CASSPRDRGYNEQFF
CDR3nt: TGCGCCAGCAGCCCTAGGGACAGGGGGTACAATGAGCAGTTCTTC

d_gene: NA
j_gene: TRBJ1-3
abundance: NA
v_gene: TRBV11-2
CDR3aa: CASSLTPKRLRSGNTIYF
CDR3nt: TGTGCCAGCAGCTTAACCCCAAAACGGTTACGCTCTGGAAACACCATATATTTT

d_gene: TRBD2
j_gene: TRBJ2-3
abundance: once
v_gene: TRBV6-1
CDR3aa: CASSDAAGGRNTQYF
CDR3nt: TGTGCCAGCAGTGACGCGGCGGGGGGGCGAAATACGCAGTATTTT

d_gene: TRBD1
j_gene: TRBJ2-7
abundance: once
v_gene: TRBV27
CDR3aa: CASSLTYRGPPYEQYF
CDR3nt: TGTGCCAGCAGTCTAACCTACAGGGGACCCCCCTACGAGCAGTACTTC

d_gene: NA
j_gene: TRBJ2-2
abundance: NA
v_gene: TRBV9
CDR3aa: CASSVYSNTGELFF
CDR3nt: TGTGCCAGCAGCGTGTACAGCAACACCGGGGAGCTGTTTTTT

d_gene: TRBD2
j_gene: TRBJ2-5
abundance: NA
v_gene: TRBV9
CDR3aa: CASSFSGGASETQYF
CDR3nt: TGTGCCAGCAGCTTTAGCGGGGGGGCCTCAGAGACCCAGTACTTC

d_gene: NA
j_gene: TRBJ1-5
abundance: NA
v_gene: TRBV21-1
CDR3aa: CASSKAQGGNQPQHF
CDR3nt: TGTGCCAGCAGCAAAGCGCAGGGCGGCAATCAGCCCCAGCATTTT

d_gene: NA
j_gene: TRBJ2-2
abundance: NA
v_gene: TRBV6-4
CDR3aa: CASTPMRRSTGELFF
CDR3nt: TGTGCCAGCACCCCTATGCGTCGGAGCACCGGGGAGCTGTTTTTT

d_gene: NA
j_gene: TRBJ2-2
abundance: NA
v_gene: TRBV10-3
CDR3aa: CAISELATGNTGELFF
CDR3nt: TGTGCCATCAGTGAGCTAGCGACTGGCAACACCGGGGAGCTGTTTTTT

d_gene: TRBD1
j_gene: TRBJ1-1
abundance: once
v_gene: TRBV29-1
CDR3aa: CSVEDRGTEAFF
CDR3nt: TGCAGCGTTGAAGACAGGGGGACTGAAGCTTTCTTT

d_gene: TRBD2
j_gene: TRBJ2-7
abundance: NA
v_gene: TRBV18
CDR3aa: CASSPSRAGRGEQYF
CDR3nt: TGTGCCAGCTCACCAAGTCGTGCGGGGAGGGGCGAGCAGTACTTC

d_gene: TRBD2
j_gene: TRBJ2-3
abundance: NA
v_gene: TRBV19
CDR3aa: CASSLQAGGYTDTQYF
CDR3nt: TGTGCCAGTAGTCTCCAAGCGGGGGGGTACACAGATACGCAGTATTTT

d_gene: TRBD1
j_gene: TRBJ2-7
abundance: NA
v_gene: TRBV30
CDR3aa: CAWTPTGTGNEQYF
CDR3nt: TGTGCCTGGACCCCCACCGGGACAGGGAACGAGCAGTACTTC

d_gene: NA
j_gene: TRBJ2-3
abundance: NA
v_gene: TRBV9
CDR3aa: CASSVDAGTSTDTQYF
CDR3nt: TGTGCCAGCAGCGTAGACGCGGGAACTAGCACAGATACGCAGTATTTT

d_gene: TRBD1
j_gene: TRBJ1-1
abundance: NA
v_gene: TRBV6-5
CDR3aa: CASSSGTGAFF
CDR3nt: TGTGCCAGCAGTTCCGGGACAGGGGCTTTCTTT

d_gene: TRBD1
j_gene: TRBJ1-6
abundance: once
v_gene: TRBV19
CDR3aa: CASSTSGQGNSPLHF
CDR3nt: TGTGCCAGTAGTACCTCTGGACAGGGGAATTCACCCCTCCACTTT

d_gene: TRBD1
j_gene: TRBJ1-1
abundance: once
v_gene: TRBV5-1
CDR3aa: CASSLRRGQTEAFF
CDR3nt: TGCGCCAGCAGCTTGCGGAGGGGGCAGACTGAAGCTTTCTTT

d_gene: NA
j_gene: TRBJ1-1
abundance: NA
v_gene: TRBV6-5
CDR3aa: CASSRTASNTEAFF
CDR3nt: TGTGCCAGCAGTAGGACAGCTTCGAACACTGAAGCTTTCTTT

d_gene: NA
j_gene: TRBJ1-5
abundance: NA
v_gene: TRBV10-3
CDR3aa: CAISESDSENQPQHF
CDR3nt: TGTGCCATCAGTGAGTCGGACAGCGAGAATCAGCCCCAGCATTTT

d_gene: TRBD1
j_gene: TRBJ1-6
abundance: NA
v_gene: TRBV25-1
CDR3aa: CASSGTGYNSPLHF
CDR3nt: TGTGCCAGCAGTGGGACAGGGTATAATTCACCCCTCCACTTT

d_gene: NA
j_gene: TRBJ1-2
abundance: once
v_gene: TRBV5-4
CDR3aa: CASSRLFGQNVAGYTF
CDR3nt: TGTGCCAGCAGCCGCCTTTTCGGACAGAACGTCGCGGGCTACACCTTC

d_gene: NA
j_gene: TRBJ2-2
abundance: NA
v_gene: TRBV7-9
CDR3aa: CASSLGAGNTGELFF
CDR3nt: TGTGCCAGCAGCTTAGGGGCAGGGAACACCGGGGAGCTGTTTTTT

d_gene: NA
j_gene: TRBJ1-2
abundance: NA
v_gene: TRBV11-2
CDR3aa: CASSLDQRGYGYTF
CDR3nt: TGTGCCAGCAGCTTAGATCAAAGGGGCTATGGCTACACCTTC